The subject of this entry is one T cell receptor (beta chain). Its cognate antigen is unknown. The CDR3 runs 13 residues. Germline assignment: CDR1 MDHEN and CDR2 SYDVKM. V lost 6 bases, J lost 1 base, and 9 bases lay in between. Every donor gave 7.5 to 10 milliliters of peripheral blood. The use of a sample-barcoded 5' primer and a J-beta primer mix characterized a second PCR of about 6 to 11 cycles. TCRdb fed the 5' RACE reads into MiXCR, producing one record per CDR3 protein. The sample records around 1.5 million distinct CDR3 sequences, roughly 40% being singletons. The data were taken from a study of blood T cells in healthy people across ages. Points from the study as a whole: Higher diversity and more naive CD4+ cells were features of long-lived donors, compared to aged donors. Per-million-T-cell TCR beta diversity fell roughly linearly with age. Underestimates were what the diversity estimates from one million T cells were considered to be.

The chain couples TRBV28 to TRBJ1-1; no clear D gene. Sample: blood. This TCR was recovered from a woman aged 18-30 years in good health. The CDR3 sequence is CASRPPTNTEAFF. CDR3 sequence (DNA): TGTGCCAGCAGGCCGCCCACGAACACTGAAGCTTTCTTT.